This T cell receptor (beta chain) was found in a study of blood T cell repertoires in COVID-19. In germline, CDR1 is MDHEN, CDR2 SYDVKM. Trimming left V 6 bases short and J 4 bases short, with 13 bases between. This CDR3 is 14 amino acids long. Profiling relied on immunoSEQ multiplex PCR, and the TCRdb table lists in-frame clones only, not all of them. Of more than 200,000 clones in the sample, 80% to 90% were seen once. The origin of this receptor is a woman in her thirties who had been exposed to COVID-19. Sequenced input: PBMCs or T cells enriched from blood (not recorded which). The chain combines TRBV28 with TRBJ2-1; TRBD2 might be the D (6 bases). DNA of the CDR3: TGTGCCAGCAGGCTCGCGGGACTTTACAATGAGCAGTTCTTC. This translates into CASRLAGLYNEQFF.